This passage covers 30 T cell receptor beta chains from one sample sequenced in a study of blood T cell repertoires in COVID-19. Profiled with immunoSEQ multiplex PCR; TCRdb holds only in-frame clones, not every one. This sample carries 130,000 to 150,000 clones, more than 75% of them seen once, and the ten largest clones take over 8.5%. The sequenced material came from peripheral blood. Every receptor here comes from a woman aged 45-59 years with active or convalescent COVID-19.

This chain links TRBV27 with TRBJ2-1; 11 positions match TRBD2. Germline loops: CDR1 MNHEY, CDR2 SMNVEV (reference sequence). The CDR3 is 15 amino acids. J gave up 9 bases and V 2 bases, and 6 bases lay outside the gene matches. CDR3: CASSLLAGGVGEQFF. CDR3 coding DNA: TGTGCCAGCAGTTTACTAGCGGGAGGAGTAGGTGAGCAGTTCTTC.

The chain recombines TRBV4-3 with TRBJ1-6, with 7 nucleotides matching TRBD1. The trim removed 4 bases at V and 5 bases at J, leaving 2 bases unmatched. There are 14 residues in the CDR3. CDR1 and CDR2 from the germline V gene are LGHNA and YSLEER. The CDR3 reads CASSRGQNNSPLHF. CDR3 bases: TGCGCCAGCAGCCGGGGACAGAATAATTCACCCCTCCACTTT.

CDR3 amino acids: CASSSGLAGVAYEQYF. CDR3 bases: TGTGCCAGCAGCTCCGGCTTAGCGGGAGTGGCCTACGAGCAGTACTTC. The chain links TRBV7-2 to TRBJ2-7; 9 nucleotides align to TRBD2. Germline-derived CDR1 and CDR2 are SGHTA and FQGNSA. The V gene end was trimmed by 4 bases and the J gene end by 2 bases; junction bases not matched to a gene: 9. The CDR3 covers 16 residues. The entire variable domain, with the rest obtained from reference TRBV7-2 and TRBJ2-7, is as follows: GAGVSQSPSNKVTEKGKDVELRCDPISGHTALYWYRQSLGQGLEFLIYFQGNSAPDKSGLPSDRFSAERTGGSVSTLTIQRTQQEDSAVYLCASSSGLAGVAYEQYFGPGTRLTVT.

The J gene is TRBJ2-1, the V gene TRBV28; 9 bases map to TRBD1. Germline-derived CDR1 and CDR2 are MDHEN and SYDVKM. With V trimmed by 1 base and J by 7 bases, 5 bases remained unmatched. The CDR3 runs to 15 residues. CDR3 amino acids: CASSLFFGTGNEQFF. The DNA of the CDR3 is TGTGCCAGCAGTTTATTTTTCGGGACAGGGAATGAGCAGTTCTTC.

The chain links TRBV6-1 to TRBJ2-7; D is unresolved. Deletions cut 3 bases from V and 4 bases from J, with 13 bases between. Germline CDR1 and CDR2: MNHNS and SASEGT. The CDR3 has 14 amino acids. The CDR3 is CASSDSGLLYEQYF. The CDR3 coding sequence is TGTGCCAGCAGTGACAGTGGCCTGTTGTACGAGCAGTACTTC.

The table lists this clone with a count of one. V gene TRBV4-1 combines with J gene TRBJ2-2, with D possibly TRBD1 on 6 matching bases. Trimming shortened V by 0 bases and J by 5 bases, and 19 bases separated the two germline ends. CDR3 length equals 18 residues. Germline V gene lookup returns CDR1 MGHRA and CDR2 YSYEKL. CDR3 DNA sequence: TGCGCCAGCAGCCAAGAGGGGGCGCCTGAGAAGTGGACCGGGGAGCTGTTTTTT. Its translation is CASSQEGAPEKWTGELFF.

The rearrangement joins TRBV2 to TRBJ2-3, with 13 bases lining up with TRBD2. This CDR3 has 15 residues. Germline CDR1 SNHLY, CDR2 FYNNEI. Trimming cost V 5 bases and J 4 bases; bases outside gene matches: 3. CDR3 residues: CASSLLAGGADTQYF. CDR3 bases: TGTGCCAGCAGTTTACTAGCGGGAGGGGCAGATACGCAGTATTTT.

The genes are TRBV5-4 and TRBJ2-5; 7 bases fit TRBD2. The CDR3 sequence is 15 residues long. V lost 4 bases and J lost 4; bases outside the gene matches: 10. Germline V gives CDR1 SGHNT, CDR2 YYREEE (reference sequence). CDR3 sequence: CASSRTTGGGETQYF. The CDR3 nucleotides read TGTGCCAGCAGCCGCACGACGGGAGGAGGAGAGACCCAGTACTTC.

This clone was detected once. The chain uses TRBV18 and TRBJ1-4; 7 positions match TRBD1. Germline V gene data show CDR1 as KGHSH and CDR2 as LQKENI. V lost 3 bases and J lost 8; bases outside the gene matches: 12. CDR3 length: 16 residues. The CDR3 DNA follows: TGTGCCAGCTCACCGAGCTCGGACAGGCGGGACGAAAAACTGTTTTTT. Its translation is CASSPSSDRRDEKLFF.

The chain joins TRBV11-1 to TRBJ2-2, with 9 positions matching TRBD1. CDR1 is SGHAT and CDR2 is FQDESV in the germline V gene (reference sequence). After removal of 0 bases from V and 6 bases from J, the junction contained 5 bases not matched to a gene. This CDR3 comprises 16 residues. The CDR3 sequence: CASSLARTGVPGELFF. In nucleotides, the CDR3 is TGTGCCAGCAGCTTAGCAAGGACAGGGGTTCCCGGGGAGCTGTTTTTT.

The chain uses TRBV7-3 and TRBJ2-1, with 8 positions matching TRBD1. Per the germline V gene, CDR1 is SGHTA and CDR2 is FQGTGA. The ends lost 5 bases at V and 6 bases at J; junction bases unmatched: 12. This CDR3 is 16 amino acids long. The CDR3 nucleotides are TGTGCCAGCAGCCCCCAGGGGGCGGGGATCTTCAATGAGCAGTTCTTC. Translation: CASSPQGAGIFNEQFF.

The V call is TRBV6-2 or TRBV6-3, the J call TRBJ1-5; 7 bases agree with TRBD1. Per the germline V gene, CDR1 is MNHEY and CDR2 is SVGEGT. The CDR3 consists of 16 residues. V lost 4 bases to trimming and J lost 0 bases; unmatched junction nucleotides: 6. For the CDR3, the DNA is TGTGCCAGCAGTTCCGACAGGGCCATTAGCAATCAGCCCCAGCATTTT. Amino acid sequence: CASSSDRAISNQPQHF.

Only one count was recorded for this clone. The rearrangement uses TRBV13 and TRBJ2-1; TRBD2 is a possible D gene (7 bases). This CDR3 has 15 residues. Trimming cost V 5 bases and J 4 bases, with 15 bases left between them. CDR1 PRHDT and CDR2 FYEKMQ come from the germline V gene (reference sequence). CDR3 sequence: CASSLSGGQYNEQFF. CDR3 in DNA: TGTGCCAGCAGCCTGTCGGGGGGCCAATACAATGAGCAGTTCTTC.

On this clone: One junction end disagrees with the germline gene, perhaps due to a read error. V is TRBV18 and J is TRBJ2-5, with 7 bases matching TRBD1. CDR1 and CDR2 (germline): KGHSH, LQKENI. CDR3 size: 13 residues. Written as DNA, the CDR3 is TGTGCCAGCTCCCCACAGGGGAAAGAGACCCAGTACTTC. It yields the protein CASSPQGKETQYF.

V is TRBV19 and J is TRBJ1-5; TRBD1 matches 9 bases. Germline V gene data show CDR1 as LNHDA and CDR2 as SQIVND (reference sequence). The CDR3 length is 13 residues. Trimming at V came to 5 bases and at J to 5 bases, leaving 1 base not matched to a gene. The CDR3: CASSDRGDQPQHF. The CDR3 DNA follows: TGTGCCAGTAGTGACAGGGGGGATCAGCCCCAGCATTTT.

V and J are TRBV5-5 and TRBJ1-1, with 9 bases matching TRBD1. The V segment lost 3 bases and the J segment 4 bases; nucleotides outside the gene matches: 4. Germline CDR1 is SGHKS and CDR2 is YYEKEE (reference sequence). This CDR3 is 14 amino acids long. The CDR3 DNA reads TGTGCCAGCAGCTACAGGGGGCCAGTCACTGAAGCTTTCTTT. Translated: CASSYRGPVTEAFF.

The CDR3: CASSGRNWVEQYF. In DNA, the CDR3 is TGTGCCAGTAGCGGCAGGAATTGGGTAGAGCAGTACTTC. The chain has TRBV19 and TRBJ2-7; D gene uncertain. This CDR3 contains 13 residues. In germline, CDR1 is LNHDA, CDR2 SQIVND (reference sequence). V lost 6 bases, J lost 7 bases, and 16 bases lay in between.

The CDR3 is CASSWPGGTYEQYF. In DNA, the CDR3 is TGTGCCAGCAGTTGGCCGGGGGGTACCTACGAGCAGTACTTC. The chain employs TRBV6-6 and TRBJ2-7; 7 bases map to TRBD2. With 4 bases clipped from V and 2 bases from J, the junction kept 5 bases outside the gene matches. This CDR3 region has 14 residues. CDR1 is MNHNY and CDR2 is SVGAGI in the germline V gene (reference sequence).

V and J are TRBV5-1 and TRBJ2-1, with D possibly TRBD1 on 6 matching bases. The CDR3 extends over 12 amino acids. The V gene's germline CDR1 is SGHRS and CDR2 YFSETQ. Trimming took 7 bases from V and 3 from J, leaving 8 bases between them. The CDR3 loop is CASGDNYNEQFF. The CDR3 DNA follows: TGCGCCAGCGGGGACAACTACAATGAGCAGTTCTTC.

The chain couples TRBV14 to TRBJ2-3, with a tentative D call TRBD2 (5 bases). Per germline, CDR1 SGHDN and CDR2 FVKESK. Trimming shortened V by 4 bases and J by 8 bases, and 16 bases separated the two germline ends. The CDR3 consists of 14 residues. CDR3 DNA sequence: TGTGCCAGCAGCCTCCGAGGAGGCCTCCCTACGCAGTATTTT. It is translated as CASSLRGGLPTQYF.

This clone appeared a single time. The rearrangement uses TRBV30 and TRBJ1-6; TRBD1 aligns across 7 bases. From germline, CDR1 is GTSNPN and CDR2 SVGIG (reference sequence). The V gene end was trimmed by 4 bases and the J gene end by 0 bases; junction bases not matched to a gene: 9. This CDR3 contains 17 residues. CDR3 sequence (DNA): TGTGCCTGGAACCCCGGGACAGTGAGCTCCTATAATTCACCCCTCCACTTT. Protein product: CAWNPGTVSSYNSPLHF.

This clone came up a few times. The J gene is TRBJ2-7, the V gene TRBV2, with 8 nucleotides matching TRBD1. This CDR3 comprises 13 residues. The germline V gene has CDR1 SNHLY and CDR2 FYNNEI. J was trimmed by 4 bases and V by 5 bases; bases with no gene match: 4. CDR3 DNA sequence: TGTGCCAGCAGTAAAGGACAGGGTTACGAGCAGTACTTC. Translated, it gives CASSKGQGYEQYF. The whole variable domain, remainder taken from reference TRBV2 and TRBJ2-7, is EPEVTQTPSHQVTQMGQEVILRCVPISNHLYFYWYRQILGQKVEFLVSFYNNEISEKSEIFDDQFSVERPDGSNFTLKIRSTKLEDSAMYFCASSKGQGYEQYFGPGTRLTVT.

The CDR3 nucleotides are TGTGCCAGCAGTTTTCCTAGCGTCAGGTTGTACACCGGGGAGCTGTTTTTT. This translates into CASSFPSVRLYTGELFF. V is TRBV28 and J is TRBJ2-2, with D maybe TRBD2 (6 bases). The germline CDR1 and CDR2 sequences are MDHEN and SYDVKM. V shed 3 bases and J shed 3 bases, with 17 bases lying between them. The CDR3 has 17 amino acids.

The chain links TRBV29-1 to TRBJ1-2; tentative D call: TRBD1 (6 bases). Trimming pared 2 bases from V and 6 bases from J, leaving 10 bases between. The CDR3 runs to 12 residues. CDR1 SQVTM and CDR2 ANQGSEA come from the germline V gene. This CDR3 is CSVERAGDGYTF. CDR3 DNA: TGCAGCGTTGAAAGGGCAGGGGATGGCTACACCTTC.

The V gene is TRBV5-1, the J gene TRBJ1-2, with 7 bases identical to TRBD1. V dropped 0 bases and J dropped 4; count of bases not matched to a gene: 12. The V gene's germline CDR1 is SGHRS and CDR2 YFSETQ. This CDR3 comprises 17 residues. The chain's CDR3 is CASSLAGQAKGTYGYTF. For the CDR3, the DNA is TGCGCCAGCAGCTTGGCCGGACAGGCCAAGGGGACCTATGGCTACACCTTC.

The genes are TRBV29-1 and TRBJ2-7; TRBD1 is a possible D gene (6 bases). Germline V CDR1 and CDR2: SQVTM, ANQGSEA. This CDR3 comprises 12 residues. Between the trimmed V and J ends, which lost 6 bases and 4 bases, there was a span of 13 bases. CDR3 sequence reads: CSVGASSYEQYF. The CDR3 DNA sequence: TGCAGCGTGGGGGCTTCGTCGTACGAGCAGTACTTC.

This sequence joins TRBV7-2 and TRBJ2-1, with TRBD2 matching 10 bases. This CDR3 has 15 amino acids. CDR1 is SGHTA and CDR2 is FQGNSA in the germline V gene. The trim removed 5 bases at V and 10 bases at J, leaving 11 bases unmatched. CDR3: CASSTGTSASGEQFF. Written as DNA, the CDR3 is TGTGCCAGCAGCACCGGGACTAGCGCTTCGGGAGAGCAGTTCTTC.

The genes are TRBV7-2 and TRBJ2-1, with 14 bases fitting TRBD2. CDR1 is SGHTA, CDR2 FQGNSA, per germline. Trimming took 5 bases from V and 8 from J; bases not matched to a gene: 14. There are 18 residues in the CDR3. The DNA for the CDR3 is TGTGCCAGCAGCCAATTACCCGCCGGGACTAGCGGGAGCGATGAGCAGTTCTTC. The encoded protein is CASSQLPAGTSGSDEQFF.

The chain employs TRBV28 and TRBJ1-4; the D gene is possibly TRBD1 (5 bases). The CDR3 totals 16 residues. V was trimmed by 4 bases and J by 0 bases, leaving 12 bases between them. Germline loops: CDR1 MDHEN, CDR2 SYDVKM. The CDR3 nucleotides read TGTGCCAGCAGTTGGGGGGGGTCCGCAACTAATGAAAAACTGTTTTTT. Encoded protein: CASSWGGSATNEKLFF.

The chain is built from TRBV6-2 or TRBV6-3 and TRBJ2-5, with 7 bases aligning to TRBD2. Trimming at V came to 2 bases and at J to 0 bases, leaving 3 bases not matched to a gene. Germline CDR1 is MNHEY and CDR2 is SVGEGT. This CDR3 is built from 15 residues. The CDR3 coding sequence is TGTGCCAGCAGTTACCCAGCGGGGTACCAAGAGACCCAGTACTTC. The encoded protein is CASSYPAGYQETQYF.